The rows below give T cell receptor beta chains drawn from one sample of a study of blood T cell repertoires in COVID-19. Libraries were prepared by immunoSEQ multiplex PCR; TCRdb keeps only in-frame clonotypes and omits some of them. The sample lists hundreds of thousands of clones, about nine tenths occurring once. The material sequenced was peripheral blood. These TCRs come from a woman aged 30 to 39 with active or convalescent COVID-19. CDR3s leave out the opening cysteine and the closing phenylalanine or tryptophan. Fields, in order: V gene, J gene, CDR3 protein.

V: TRBV7-9
J: TRBJ1-2
CDR3: ASSLGQSNYGYT

V: TRBV6-1
J: TRBJ1-5
CDR3: ASSESRGPGAYVQPQH

V: TRBV9
J: TRBJ1-1
CDR3: ASSVGGTEAF

V: TRBV10-3
J: TRBJ1-1
CDR3: AISGGGLNTEAF

V: TRBV9
J: TRBJ1-1
CDR3: ASSVVGGVENTEAF

V: TRBV11-2
J: TRBJ1-4
CDR3: ASSLADRANEKLF

V: TRBV2
J: TRBJ2-7
CDR3: ASNRDRGSYEQY

V: TRBV19
J: TRBJ2-3
CDR3: ASTGGRGSTDTQY

V: TRBV4-1
J: TRBJ1-2
CDR3: ASSQARDRVWGYT

V: TRBV29-1
J: TRBJ1-5
CDR3: SALRDRVRNGNQPQH

V: TRBV9
J: TRBJ1-1
CDR3: ASSPQGTPNTEAF

V: TRBV20-1
J: TRBJ1-2
CDR3: SAFQGYGYT

V: TRBV5-1
J: TRBJ1-4
CDR3: ASSQGTGRGEKLF

V: TRBV3-1/TRBV3-2
J: TRBJ2-1
CDR3: ASSQGAQNNNEQF

V: TRBV6-5
J: TRBJ2-5
CDR3: ASSSPGQGNGETQY

V: TRBV7-9
J: TRBJ1-4
CDR3: ASSFRTGGNEKLF

V: TRBV6-1
J: TRBJ2-6
CDR3: ASSEPGSGANVLT

V: TRBV11-1
J: TRBJ2-7
CDR3: ASSLSASGSYEQY

V: TRBV27
J: TRBJ1-1
CDR3: ASSPLGSNTEAF

V: TRBV11-2
J: TRBJ1-1
CDR3: ASNRDRGDTEAF

V: TRBV6-4
J: TRBJ2-3
CDR3: ASSRDRGGDTQY

V: TRBV6-5
J: TRBJ2-5
CDR3: ASSYVSGGGETQY

V: TRBV5-1
J: TRBJ1-4
CDR3: ASSPRTGGTNEKLF

V: TRBV5-4
J: TRBJ2-5
CDR3: ASSPTPSGGAGETQY

V: TRBV5-1
J: TRBJ2-7
CDR3: ASSLYNLNDEQY

V: TRBV7-9
J: TRBJ1-1
CDR3: ASSLIREDPEAF